This TCR beta chain was retrieved from a study of monozygotic twins with inflammatory bowel disease. Study-level points and caveats: It was not supported that a single strong signal or clonotype was associated with IBD. Compared with healthy co-twins, IBD patients showed reduced TCRbeta repertoire diversity by inverse Simpson.

Comment on this clonotype: Antigen unknown.

The length of the CDR3 is 15 residues. CDR1 MNHEY and CDR2 SVGAGI come from the germline V gene. Eight reactions per sample, run separately, yielded cDNA. Each UMI, carrying a 6-nucleotide sample barcode, came from template switching. TCRdb re-called the 5' RACE reads; every CDR3 protein appears as one record, without DNA. This sample contains approximately 210,000 distinct CDR3 sequences. The clonotype was recovered from a human donor with ulcerative colitis or Crohn's disease, or a healthy co-twin of an affected twin (not recorded which). This chain joins TRBV6-5 and TRBJ1-6; TCRdb's assignment of TRBD1 cannot be checked, as there is no DNA. Sequencing input: blood. CDR3 amino acids: CASSYGGQSYSPLHF.